What follows are 25 T cell receptor beta chains derived from one specimen sequenced in a study of CD8 T cells in ankylosing spondylitis. TCRdb independently ran MiXCR on the 5' RACE reads; one entry per CDR3 protein. The sample includes about 360,000 distinct CDR3 sequences, 20% of them seen just once. Sample: blood, either unsorted or a sorted T cell fraction (not recorded which). These receptors all stem from a male donor with ankylosing spondylitis or in good health (not recorded which).

The V and J genes are TRBV6-2 or TRBV6-3 and TRBJ2-7; D call uncertain. The CDR3 length is 14 residues. Germline loops: CDR1 MNHEY, CDR2 SVGEGT. V lost 4 bases, J lost 3 bases, and 13 bases lay in between. CDR3 nucleotides: TGTGCCAGCAGTTCGCCGGGTTTGGTCTACGAGCAGTACTTC. Encoded protein: CASSSPGLVYEQYF.

The V gene is TRBV5-6, the J gene TRBJ2-1; TRBD1 aligns across 10 bases. Germline V lookup: CDR1 SGHDT, CDR2 YYEEEE. V shed 4 bases, J shed 6 bases, and the junction held 7 bases outside the gene matches. CDR3 length: 15 residues. CDR3 amino acids: CASSDGQGGINEQFF. The CDR3 region has the DNA TGTGCCAGCAGCGACGGACAGGGGGGGATCAATGAGCAGTTCTTC. Full variable domain (remainder filled in from reference TRBV5-6 and TRBJ2-1): DAGVTQSPTHLIKTRGQQVTLRCSPKSGHDTVSWYQQALGQGPQFIFQYYEEEERQRGNFPDRFSGHQFPNYSSELNVNALLLGDSALYLCASSDGQGGINEQFFGPGTRLTVL.

This chain joins TRBV4-1 and TRBJ2-7, with 9 bases identical to TRBD1. Germline assignment: CDR1 MGHRA and CDR2 YSYEKL. V shed 4 bases, J shed 3 bases, and the junction held 10 bases outside the gene matches. The CDR3 sequence is 16 residues long. CDR3 sequence: CASSRGGGTGFYEQYF. Here the CDR3 DNA reads TGCGCCAGCAGCCGAGGTGGTGGGACAGGGTTCTACGAGCAGTACTTC.

For this clonotype: The junction departs from the called germline gene at one end, perhaps through a read error. The chain recombines TRBV2 with TRBJ1-1, with 9 bases that match TRBD1. The germline gives CDR1 SNHLY, CDR2 FYNNEI. CDR3 length: 12 residues. For the CDR3, the DNA is TGTGCCGGAGGGACAGGGCACACTGAAGTTTTCTTT. This sequence encodes CAGGTGHTEVFF.

V gene TRBV12-3 or TRBV12-4 combines with J gene TRBJ2-3; 7 nucleotides align to TRBD1. After removal of 4 bases from V and 4 bases from J, the junction contained 14 bases not matched to a gene. The CDR3 spans 17 residues. DNA for the CDR3: TGTGCCAGCAGTTCGAAGCTCGAGGGGGCTGGAGCAGATACGCAGTATTTT. Translation gives CASSSKLEGAGADTQYF.

The chain has TRBV7-9 and TRBJ2-1, with TRBD1 matching over 8 bases. V lost 2 bases and J lost 8; bases outside the gene matches: 8. This CDR3 spans 15 amino acids. Per germline, CDR1 SEHNR and CDR2 FQNEAQ (reference sequence). The CDR3 sequence: CASSLRDRGFHEQFF. DNA for the CDR3: TGTGCCAGCAGCTTACGTGACAGGGGTTTCCATGAGCAGTTCTTC.

This clonotype was seen many times. V gene TRBV27 combines with J gene TRBJ2-1; possibly TRBD1 for D (6 bases). The length of the CDR3 is 14 residues. Germline CDR1 is MNHEY and CDR2 is SMNVEV (reference sequence). Trimming removed 1 base from V and 10 bases from J, with 14 bases in between. This chain's CDR3 is CASSLYRGGDEQFF. The CDR3 DNA sequence: TGTGCCAGCAGTTTATATAGAGGGGGTGACGAGCAGTTCTTC.

This clonotype was seen repeatedly, ten times or more. V and J are TRBV25-1 and TRBJ1-5; 7 bases map to TRBD1. Germline CDR1 is MGHDK and CDR2 is SYGVNS. V was pared by 5 bases and J by 3 bases, with 7 bases of the junction left unmatched. The CDR3 runs to 15 residues. CDR3 in amino acids: CASSPTGWDNQPQHF. The CDR3, as DNA: TGTGCCAGCAGTCCGACAGGGTGGGACAATCAGCCCCAGCATTTT.

The chain combines TRBV7-9 with TRBJ2-1; the D gene is possibly TRBD2 (5 bases). The length of the CDR3 is 15 residues. Germline CDR1 reads SEHNR; CDR2 reads FQNEAQ (reference sequence). The V and J ends lost 7 bases and 8 bases respectively, with 21 bases between them. CDR3 sequence reads: CASTPLIRGSHEQFF. The CDR3 nucleotides read TGTGCCAGCACCCCCCTAATTCGGGGTTCCCATGAGCAGTTCTTC.

This rearrangement joins TRBV7-9 to TRBJ2-7; D call uncertain. From germline, CDR1 is SEHNR and CDR2 FQNEAQ (reference sequence). Trimming shortened V by 4 bases and J by 8 bases, and 15 bases separated the two germline ends. This CDR3 has 13 amino acids. CDR3 sequence (DNA): TGTGCCAGCAGCTCCTGGTCCCTTGAACAGCAGTACTTC. Protein: CASSSWSLEQQYF.

In its sample, this clonotype was seen once. The chain has TRBV7-6 and TRBJ2-7; TRBD2 agrees at 10 bases. The germline CDR1 and CDR2 sequences are SGHVS and FNYEAQ. After removal of 5 bases from V and 6 bases from J, the junction contained 10 bases not matched to a gene. The CDR3 is 15 residues long. In DNA, the CDR3 is TGTGCCAGCAGCATAACAGCGGGGGGGTTGTCCGAGCAGTACTTC. This gives the protein CASSITAGGLSEQYF.

This clonotype was counted only a few times. The chain uses TRBV7-8 and TRBJ2-3, with 8 bases matching TRBD2. This CDR3 region has 16 residues. The germline V gene encodes CDR1 SGHVS and CDR2 FQNEAQ. The ends lost 1 base at V and 2 bases at J; junction bases unmatched: 5. The CDR3 bases are TGTGCCAGCAGCTTAGGGGGCGGGGGGATCACAGATACGCAGTATTTT. Translation gives CASSLGGGGITDTQYF. Filled out from reference TRBV7-8 and TRBJ2-3, the complete variable domain reads GAGVSQSPRYKVAKRGQDVALRCDPISGHVSLFWYQQALGQGPEFLTYFQNEAQLDKSGLPSDRFFAERPEGSVSTLKIQRTQQEDSAVYLCASSLGGGGITDTQYFGPGTRLTVL.

In this sample, this clonotype turned up a few times. J is TRBJ2-7 and V is TRBV7-9; D ambiguous. V was shortened by 11 bases and J by 0 bases, with 14 bases between the two germline ends. This CDR3 region has 13 residues. CDR1 and CDR2 (germline): SEHNR, FQNEAQ (reference sequence). CDR3 sequence: CAGMSDFSYEQYF. For the CDR3, the DNA is TGTGCCGGGATGAGTGATTTCTCCTACGAGCAGTACTTC.

This clonotype was detected a few times. This chain connects TRBV6-2 or TRBV6-3 to TRBJ2-1; the D is unclear. V was cut by 6 bases and J by 3 bases, with 9 bases left in between. The CDR3 loop spans 13 amino acids. Germline V lookup: CDR1 MNHEY, CDR2 SVGEGT. The CDR3 DNA reads as TGTGCCAGCAGCCCGACGGACTACAATGAGCAGTTCTTC. It codes for CASSPTDYNEQFF.

This clonotype has ten or more counts. This chain uses TRBV12-3 or TRBV12-4 with TRBJ2-1; D is uncertain. V lost 1 base, J lost 6 bases, and 7 bases lay in between. The CDR3 has 13 amino acids. In DNA form, the CDR3 reads TGTGCCAGCAGTTTAGTTGGGCCCAATGAGCAGTTCTTC. Protein product: CASSLVGPNEQFF.

J is TRBJ2-3 and V is TRBV12-3 or TRBV12-4; TRBD2 is a possible D gene (6 bases). The CDR3 consists of 17 residues. The germline V and J ends were trimmed by 4 bases and 1 base, with 18 bases remaining between them. The CDR3 reads CASSSGTGDGGTDTQYF. The CDR3 DNA reads as TGTGCCAGCAGTTCCGGGACGGGAGACGGTGGCACAGATACGCAGTATTTT.

This chain connects TRBV29-1 to TRBJ2-7, with 12 bases identical to TRBD2. The CDR3 covers 17 residues. J was trimmed by 0 bases and V by 2 bases; bases with no gene match: 8. Per germline, CDR1 SQVTM and CDR2 ANQGSEA. The chain's CDR3 is CSVETVSSGGASYEQYF. The CDR3 nucleotides are TGCAGCGTTGAAACGGTTTCTAGCGGGGGGGCCTCCTACGAGCAGTACTTC.

The rearrangement joins TRBV15 to TRBJ2-7; 7 bases match TRBD1. Germline V gives CDR1 LNHNV, CDR2 YYDKDF (reference sequence). This CDR3 is 16 amino acids long. V lost 4 bases and J lost 4; bases outside the gene matches: 13. The chain's CDR3 is CATSTTGQGVWYEQYF. The CDR3 nucleotides read TGTGCCACCAGCACCACCGGGCAGGGGGTCTGGTACGAGCAGTACTTC.

The V call is TRBV5-6, the J call TRBJ1-2, with unresolved D. The V end was cut by 0 bases, the J end by 0 bases, with 6 bases between. This CDR3 has 14 residues. Germline-derived CDR1 and CDR2 are SGHDT and YYEEEE. CDR3 amino acids: CASSLEDSNYGYTF. Here the CDR3 DNA reads TGTGCCAGCAGCTTGGAGGATTCTAACTATGGCTACACCTTC.

The table lists this clonotype with a few counts. The rearrangement uses TRBV24-1 and TRBJ2-1, with unresolved D. The germline CDR1 and CDR2 sequences are KGHDR and SFDVKD. V was shortened by 5 bases and J by 10 bases, with 11 bases between the two germline ends. CDR3 length: 12 residues. CDR3 in DNA: TGTGCCACCAGTGCCGGCCTAAACGAGCAGTTCTTC. Protein product: CATSAGLNEQFF.

The chain combines TRBV29-1 with TRBJ2-7, with a weak D call TRBD2 (6 bases). Germline CDR1 SQVTM, CDR2 ANQGSEA. There are 14 residues in the CDR3. V dropped 5 bases and J dropped 0 bases, with 14 bases sitting between them. This CDR3 reads CSVSGGTASYEQYF. The DNA for the CDR3 is TGCAGCGTTTCAGGCGGGACGGCCTCCTACGAGCAGTACTTC.

The V and J genes are TRBV7-9 and TRBJ1-4; D possibly corresponds to TRBD1 (5 bases). Trimming took off 3 bases at V and 3 bases at J, with 11 bases between the two ends. The CDR3 has 15 amino acids. CDR1 SEHNR and CDR2 FQNEAQ come from the germline V gene (reference sequence). The chain's CDR3 is CASSLEQEPNEKLFF. Here the CDR3 DNA reads TGTGCCAGCAGCTTGGAACAGGAGCCTAATGAAAAACTGTTTTTT. Looking up the rest from reference TRBV7-9 and TRBJ1-4 gives the full variable domain: DTGVSQNPRHKITKRGQNVTFRCDPISEHNRLYWYRQTLGQGPEFLTYFQNEAQLEKSRLLSDRFSAERPKGSFSTLEIQRTEQGDSAMYLCASSLEQEPNEKLFFGSGTQLSVL.

This clonotype has only a few counts. The chain has TRBV27 and TRBJ1-1; D uncertain. The CDR3 has 13 residues. CDR1 is MNHEY, CDR2 SMNVEV, per germline (reference sequence). Trimming left V 4 bases short and J 1 base short, with 7 bases between. The CDR3: CASSSSPNTEAFF. DNA for the CDR3: TGTGCCAGCAGTTCTTCCCCGAACACTGAAGCTTTCTTT.

The sample holds a few counts of this clonotype. This chain uses TRBV20-1 with TRBJ2-7; 8 bases line up with TRBD2. The CDR3 has 13 residues. V was clipped by 6 bases and J by 2 bases; unmatched bases: 6. The germline V gene encodes CDR1 DFQATT and CDR2 SNEGSKA (reference sequence). The CDR3 here is CSAPGGGTYEQYF. CDR3 DNA: TGCAGTGCACCCGGGGGGGGTACCTACGAGCAGTACTTC.

The chain uses TRBV28 and TRBJ2-7; no firm D call. The germline V and J ends were trimmed by 8 bases and 4 bases, with 12 bases remaining between them. Germline V gene lookup returns CDR1 MDHEN and CDR2 SYDVKM. The CDR3 covers 12 residues. This CDR3 reads CASGLSPYEQYF. CDR3 bases: TGTGCCAGCGGGCTATCCCCGTACGAGCAGTACTTC.